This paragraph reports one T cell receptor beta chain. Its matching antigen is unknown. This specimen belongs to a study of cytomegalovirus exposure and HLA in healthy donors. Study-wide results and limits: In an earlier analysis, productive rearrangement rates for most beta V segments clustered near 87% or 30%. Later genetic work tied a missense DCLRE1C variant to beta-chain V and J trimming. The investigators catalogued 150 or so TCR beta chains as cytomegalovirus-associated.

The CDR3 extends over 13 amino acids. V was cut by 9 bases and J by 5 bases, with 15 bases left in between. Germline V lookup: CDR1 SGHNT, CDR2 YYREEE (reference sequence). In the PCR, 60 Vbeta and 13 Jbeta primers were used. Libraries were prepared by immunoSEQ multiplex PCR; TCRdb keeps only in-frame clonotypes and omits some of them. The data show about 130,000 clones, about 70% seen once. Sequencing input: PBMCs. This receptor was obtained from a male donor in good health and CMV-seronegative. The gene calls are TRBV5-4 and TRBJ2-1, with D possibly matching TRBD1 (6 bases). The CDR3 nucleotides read TGTGCCACCCCGCGCCCAGGGGACAATGAGCAGTTCTTC. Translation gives CATPRPGDNEQFF.